The source of this TCR beta chain is a study of human thymus T cells. Study-wide points: Thymic and blood repertoires appeared to carry a bias in their V and J gene usage. Related research reported highly overlapping thymic repertoires among unrelated individuals.

The thymus tissue came from resections taken during corrective heart surgery. Infants, healthy and Finnish, who were having corrective surgery for congenital heart defects served as donors. Comments on this clone: Its antigen is still unknown.

Method: immunoSEQ multiplex PCR; TCRdb's copy keeps in-frame clones and lacks some. The sample lists tens of thousands of clones, approximately 95% occurring once. Germline V gives CDR1 LNHNV, CDR2 YYDKDF (reference sequence). This CDR3 is 20 amino acids long. With 1 base removed from V and 0 bases from J, the gap between germline ends came to 22 bases. Sequencing was done on a sample of thymus tissue. The chain links TRBV15 to TRBJ1-3, with D uncertain. This clonotype was sampled from a girl under three years old with a congenital heart defect but otherwise immunologically healthy. This CDR3 reads CATSRGEGGHLNLSGNTIYF. The CDR3 bases are TGTGCCACCAGCAGAGGGGAAGGAGGCCATCTAAACCTCTCTGGAAACACCATATATTTT.